This T cell receptor (beta chain) originates from a study of cytotoxic CD8 clonotypes in ibrutinib-treated CLL. The source of about 1.9 micrograms of genomic DNA for TCR beta libraries was cryopreserved PBMCs. Here immunoSEQ multiplex PCR was the method, and the copy in TCRdb shows in-frame clones only, minus some. The sample has nearly 100,000 clones; 70% to 85% are singletons. Germline CDR1 SGHDT, CDR2 YYEEEE. The CDR3 consists of 16 residues. Trimming stripped 0 bases from V and 0 bases from J, with 7 bases between. The chain links TRBV5-6 to TRBJ1-6; D remains ambiguous. The TCR sequence derives from a human donor with chronic lymphocytic leukemia. The sample in question was PBMCs, obtained after 12 months of ibrutinib treatment. This CDR3 reads CASSLGGFSYNSPLHF. The CDR3 DNA sequence: TGTGCCAGCAGCTTGGGAGGGTTCTCCTATAATTCACCCCTCCACTTT.